The sequence of this TCR beta chain was determined in a study of beta chain features in type 1 diabetes. The overall study: Across all samples, roughly 100,000,000 sorted cells were examined.

On average, the one heparinised blood draw given by each donor was about 120 mL. Staining for CD45RO/CCR7/CD25/CD127/CD95/CD27 allowed sorting of CD4+ naive, central memory, regulatory and stem cell-like memory cells. As regards this clone: As yet, its antigen is unknown.

Study-wide results and limits: Individuals with type 1 diabetes displayed fewer insertions and more deletions at VDJ junctions.

The CDR3 totals 14 residues. Germline CDR1 MNHEY, CDR2 SMNVEV (reference sequence). V trimming: 8 bases; J trimming: 9 bases; junction bases outside the gene matches: 10. The isolated RNA, all of it, was reverse transcribed, so expressed TCRB transcripts were what got sequenced. Sequencing used immunoSEQ multiplex PCR; TCRdb keeps in-frame clones, though not all of them. The sample lists more than 300,000 clones; around 16% were seen once. This TCR was sampled from a woman aged 18-29 years in good health. The rearrangement joins TRBV27 to TRBJ2-1; 10 bases map to TRBD2. Sequenced: naive CD4+ T cells from blood. The CDR3 DNA sequence: TGTGCCAGCCGGATTAGCGGGAGGCATGGTGAGCAGTTCTTC. Amino acid sequence: CASRISGRHGEQFF.